Presented here are 5 T cell receptor beta chains from one specimen sequenced in a study of CD8 T cells in ankylosing spondylitis. MiXCR, run by TCRdb on the 5' RACE reads, gives a single entry per CDR3 protein. The repertoire holds just over 350,000 distinct CDR3 sequences, 20% seen once, with around 13% in the top ten. Sequenced material: blood, either unsorted or a sorted T cell fraction (not recorded which). These receptors were taken from a male donor with ankylosing spondylitis or in good health (not recorded which).

This chain connects TRBV3-1 to TRBJ2-7, with a tentative D call TRBD1 (5 bases). The CDR3 covers 14 residues. V was trimmed by 5 bases and J by 2 bases, leaving 13 bases between them. Germline V CDR1 and CDR2: LGHDT, YNNKEL (reference sequence). The CDR3 loop is CASSYRTEPYEQYF. CDR3 nucleotide sequence: TGTGCCAGCAGCTACAGGACGGAGCCCTACGAGCAGTACTTC.

The sample holds a few counts of this clonotype. The rearrangement links TRBV27 to TRBJ2-7; 9 bases fit TRBD2. The CDR3 is made up of 15 amino acids. The junction had 3 bases not matched to a gene; V was cut back by 0 bases and J by 3 bases. Germline CDR1 MNHEY, CDR2 SMNVEV (reference sequence). CDR3 sequence reads: CASSLSAAGGYEQYF. CDR3 sequence (DNA): TGTGCCAGCAGTTTATCAGCAGCGGGGGGCTACGAGCAGTACTTC.

The chain carries TRBV2 and TRBJ2-7; D possibly corresponds to TRBD1 (5 bases). V was clipped by 9 bases and J by 5 bases, with 14 bases between them. The CDR3 spans 12 residues. Germline V gene sequence: CDR1 SNHLY, CDR2 FYNNEI. The CDR3 nucleotides are TGTGCCAGTAGTCCAGGGTCCCACGAGCAGTACTTC. Protein: CASSPGSHEQYF. The complete variable domain, with remaining parts taken from reference TRBV2 and TRBJ2-7, reads EPEVTQTPSHQVTQMGQEVILRCVPISNHLYFYWYRQILGQKVEFLVSFYNNEISEKSEIFDDQFSVERPDGSNFTLKIRSTKLEDSAMYFCASSPGSHEQYFGPGTRLTVT.

This clonotype has a count of ten or more. This sequence joins TRBV20-1 and TRBJ1-6; D uncertain. Germline V gene data show CDR1 as DFQATT and CDR2 as SNEGSKA (reference sequence). V gave up 1 base and J gave up 9 bases, with 13 bases separating them. The length of the CDR3 is 14 residues. CDR3 in DNA: TGCAGTGCTAGAGGCGCCCCTGACATTTCACCCCTCCACTTT. Translating it yields CSARGAPDISPLHF.

The V gene is TRBV7-7, the J gene TRBJ2-5; no clear D gene. This CDR3 contains 14 residues. The V and J ends lost 1 base and 1 base respectively, with 7 bases between them. The V gene's germline CDR1 is SSHAT and CDR2 FNYEAQ (reference sequence). CDR3 sequence (DNA): TGTGCCAGCAGCTTAGACACCTCCCAAGAGACCCAGTACTTC. Translation: CASSLDTSQETQYF.